This entry lists 19 T cell receptor beta chains sequenced from one sample in a study of T cell responses to AZD1222 COVID-19 vaccine. Method: immunoSEQ multiplex PCR; TCRdb's copy keeps in-frame clones and lacks some. In the table there are tens of thousands of clones, 85% to 90% of which are singletons. The source material was peripheral blood, sampled on day 0 of AZD1222 vaccination. Every receptor here comes from an adult in good health.

The chain is built from TRBV28 and TRBJ2-1, with D unclear. V was cut by 5 bases and J by 2 bases, with 13 bases left in between. Germline V gene sequence: CDR1 MDHEN, CDR2 SYDVKM. This CDR3 contains 15 residues. CDR3 DNA: TGTGCCAGCAGTCTAACCTTAGTTGCCTACAATGAGCAGTTCTTC. Its translation is CASSLTLVAYNEQFF.

This chain joins TRBV20-1 and TRBJ1-2; 9 bases are a match to TRBD1. CDR3 size: 12 residues. Germline loops: CDR1 DFQATT, CDR2 SNEGSKA (reference sequence). The V gene end was trimmed by 3 bases and the J gene end by 7 bases; junction bases not matched to a gene: 3. As DNA, the CDR3 is TGCAGTGCTAGTCGGACAGGGGTTGGCTACACCTTC. Translating it yields CSASRTGVGYTF.

This chain joins TRBV7-6 and TRBJ2-2, with D uncertain. CDR3 length equals 13 residues. Trimming left V 3 bases short and J 6 bases short, with 8 bases between. CDR1 is SGHVS, CDR2 FNYEAQ, per germline. The CDR3 is CASSFGPAGELFF. The CDR3 DNA sequence: TGTGCCAGCAGCTTTGGTCCTGCCGGGGAGCTGTTTTTT. Filled out from reference TRBV7-6 and TRBJ2-2, the complete variable domain reads GAGVSQSPRYKVTKRGQDVALRCDPISGHVSLYWYRQALGQGPEFLTYFNYEAQQDKSGLPNDRFSAERPEGSISTLTIQRTEQRDSAMYRCASSFGPAGELFFGEGSRLTVL.

The V call is TRBV4-1, the J call TRBJ1-2, with D uncertain. V lost 0 bases and J lost 3, with 2 bases in between. CDR3 size: 12 residues. The V gene's germline CDR1 is MGHRA and CDR2 YSYEKL. CDR3 coding DNA: TGCGCCAGCAGCCAAGAAGACTATGGCTACACCTTC. Its translation: CASSQEDYGYTF.

This clone was found once. The chain is built from TRBV12-3 or TRBV12-4 and TRBJ2-4; D remains ambiguous. Trimming took 7 bases from V and 4 from J, leaving 8 bases between them. The CDR3 length is 12 residues. For the CDR3, the DNA is TGTGCCAGCACTCTCGAAAAAAACATTCAGTACTTC. Residues: CASTLEKNIQYF.

This sequence joins TRBV15 and TRBJ2-5, with 8 bases matching TRBD2. The CDR3 covers 16 residues. V lost 0 bases, J lost 5 bases, and 8 bases stayed unmatched. Germline V gene data show CDR1 as LNHNV and CDR2 as YYDKDF (reference sequence). CDR3 sequence (DNA): TGTGCCACCAGCAGAGATAGTAGGCGGGGGGTTGAGACCCAGTACTTC. Translated, it gives CATSRDSRRGVETQYF. The variable domain in full, with the rest retrieved from reference TRBV15 and TRBJ2-5, is DAMVIQNPRYQVTQFGKPVTLSCSQTLNHNVMYWYQQKSSQAPKLLFHYYDKDFNNEADTPDNFQSRRPNTSFCFLDIRSPGLGDTAMYLCATSRDSRRGVETQYFGPGTRLLVL.

The chain is built from TRBV20-1 and TRBJ2-3, with 9 bases that match TRBD2. CDR1 and CDR2 (germline): DFQATT, SNEGSKA (reference sequence). The CDR3 length is 15 residues. V lost 3 bases and J lost 0; bases outside the gene matches: 4. The CDR3: CSASGTSGSTDTQYF. The CDR3, as DNA: TGCAGTGCTAGTGGAACTAGCGGGAGCACAGATACGCAGTATTTT.

This chain connects TRBV29-1 to TRBJ2-7; D is ambiguous. The ends were cut back, 7 bases at V and 0 bases at J, with 10 bases in the middle. Germline lookup yields CDR1 SQVTM and CDR2 ANQGSEA. The CDR3 spans 12 residues. The chain's CDR3 is CSAGASSYEQYF. CDR3 nucleotides: TGCAGCGCCGGTGCCAGCTCCTACGAGCAGTACTTC.

The sample holds one count of this clone. The chain has TRBV7-2 and TRBJ2-5, with 7 bases that match TRBD1. The V gene end was trimmed by 3 bases and the J gene end by 2 bases; junction bases not matched to a gene: 12. The CDR3 runs to 17 residues. Germline V gives CDR1 SGHTA, CDR2 FQGNSA. CDR3 amino acids: CASSLNRGRLEQETQYF. The CDR3 nucleotides read TGTGCCAGCAGCTTGAACAGGGGCCGTTTAGAACAAGAGACCCAGTACTTC.

The chain links TRBV12-3 or TRBV12-4 to TRBJ2-7; D remains unclear. V shed 3 bases and J shed 5 bases, with 8 bases lying between them. The CDR3 is 12 residues long. CDR3 DNA sequence: TGTGCCAGCAGTTTCTTGTCGAACGAGCAGTACTTC. As protein: CASSFLSNEQYF.

This clone has just a few counts. This chain uses TRBV5-1 with TRBJ2-5; TRBD1 or TRBD2 may be the D gene (6 bases each). V was cut by 6 bases and J by 0 bases, with 12 bases left in between. This CDR3 region has 14 residues. CDR1 SGHRS and CDR2 YFSETQ come from the germline V gene. CDR3 nucleotides: TGCGCCAGCACCGGGGGCCTTTACCAAGAGACCCAGTACTTC. This sequence encodes CASTGGLYQETQYF.

This clone was detected once. V usage is TRBV27 and J usage is TRBJ2-7; possible D gene TRBD2, 6 bases. CDR3 length: 14 amino acids. V lost 6 bases, J lost 5 bases, and 17 bases lay in between. The germline CDR1 and CDR2 sequences are MNHEY and SMNVEV (reference sequence). The CDR3 coding sequence is TGTGCCAGCAGCCCCTCCATTCGGGGGAACGAGCAGTACTTC. Amino acids: CASSPSIRGNEQYF.

CDR3 bases: TGTGCCAGCAGTCTAAGCCAGGCCTATGGCTACACCTTC. It is translated as CASSLSQAYGYTF. V gene TRBV12-3 or TRBV12-4 combines with J gene TRBJ1-2, with D unclear. Deletions cut 5 bases from V and 4 bases from J, with 11 bases between. The CDR3 has 13 amino acids.

The chain is built from TRBV7-6 and TRBJ2-5, with D perhaps being TRBD1 or TRBD2 (5 bases each). The ends were cut back, 5 bases at V and 4 bases at J, with 17 bases in the middle. The CDR3 spans 15 residues. The germline V gene has CDR1 SGHVS and CDR2 FNYEAQ. The CDR3 here is CASSPPGLESETQYF. CDR3 DNA sequence: TGTGCCAGCAGCCCCCCGGGGCTTGAGTCAGAGACCCAGTACTTC.

This clone has just one count. The chain is built from TRBV19 and TRBJ1-2, with 10 bases matching TRBD1. J gave up 5 bases and V 7 bases, and 7 bases lay outside the gene matches. CDR3 length: 14 amino acids. Germline assignment: CDR1 LNHDA and CDR2 SQIVND (reference sequence). DNA of the CDR3: TGTGCCAGTAAGAGGGACAGGGGACGTTATGGCTACACCTTC. This codes for CASKRDRGRYGYTF.

V and J are TRBV19 and TRBJ1-4, with D perhaps matching TRBD1 (6 bases). Deletions cut 7 bases from V and 3 bases from J, with 12 bases between. Germline V gene data show CDR1 as LNHDA and CDR2 as SQIVND (reference sequence). The CDR3 is 14 amino acids. The CDR3 region is CASKERGANEKLFF. CDR3 nucleotides: TGTGCCAGTAAGGAGAGGGGGGCTAATGAAAAACTGTTTTTT.

This clone was observed once. The chain has TRBV6-5 and TRBJ1-5; tentatively, D is TRBD1 (5 bases). V shed 5 bases and J shed 7 bases, with 12 bases lying between them. Germline V gives CDR1 MNHEY, CDR2 SVGAGI. This CDR3 region has 13 residues. DNA of the CDR3: TGTGCCAGCAGTCCAGGGCTGGAACAGCCCCAGCATTTT. The encoded protein is CASSPGLEQPQHF.

This rearrangement joins TRBV7-9 to TRBJ1-5; a possible D gene is TRBD1 (5 bases). The V end was cut by 1 base, the J end by 4 bases, with 8 bases between. The CDR3 loop spans 14 amino acids. Germline CDR1 SEHNR, CDR2 FQNEAQ (reference sequence). Written as DNA, the CDR3 is TGTGCCAGCAGCTTAGGACAGTCAAATCAGCCCCAGCATTTT. This gives the protein CASSLGQSNQPQHF.

The chain carries TRBV5-1 and TRBJ1-3; no definite D call. V was clipped by 10 bases and J by 2 bases, with 13 bases between them. CDR1 is SGHRS, CDR2 YFSETQ, per germline. The CDR3 is made up of 13 amino acids. The CDR3 loop is CAGSGLAGNTIYF. The CDR3 bases are TGCGCCGGATCTGGCCTGGCTGGAAACACCATATATTTT.